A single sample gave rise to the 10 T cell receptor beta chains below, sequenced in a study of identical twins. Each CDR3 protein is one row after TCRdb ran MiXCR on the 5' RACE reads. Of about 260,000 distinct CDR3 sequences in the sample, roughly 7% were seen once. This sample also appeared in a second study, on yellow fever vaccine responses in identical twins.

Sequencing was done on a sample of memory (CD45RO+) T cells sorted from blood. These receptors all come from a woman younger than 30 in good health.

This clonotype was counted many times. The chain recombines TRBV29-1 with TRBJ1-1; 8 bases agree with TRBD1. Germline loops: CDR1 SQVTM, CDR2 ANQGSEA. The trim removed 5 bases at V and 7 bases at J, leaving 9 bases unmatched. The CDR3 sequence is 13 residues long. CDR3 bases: TGCAGCGTTTATAGTCAGGGGGCAGTTGAAGCTTTCTTT. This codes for CSVYSQGAVEAFF.

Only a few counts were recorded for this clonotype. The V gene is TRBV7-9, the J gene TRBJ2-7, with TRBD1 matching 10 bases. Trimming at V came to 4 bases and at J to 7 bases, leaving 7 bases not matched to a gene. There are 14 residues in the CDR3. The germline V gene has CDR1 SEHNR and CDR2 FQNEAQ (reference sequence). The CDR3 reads CASSSTGTGDEQYV. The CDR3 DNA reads TGTGCCAGCAGCTCTACCGGGACAGGGGATGAGCAGTACGTC.

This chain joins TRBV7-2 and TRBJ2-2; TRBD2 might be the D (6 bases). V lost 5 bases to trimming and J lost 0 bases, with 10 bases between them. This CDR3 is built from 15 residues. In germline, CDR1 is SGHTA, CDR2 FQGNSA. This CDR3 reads CASSRGRTNTGELFF. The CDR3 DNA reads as TGTGCCAGCAGCCGAGGGAGGACGAACACCGGGGAGCTGTTTTTT.

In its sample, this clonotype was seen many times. CDR3 DNA sequence: TGTGCCAGCAGCCCACGATCGCCCCTAGGGGGGCAGCCCCAGCATTTT. Translation gives CASSPRSPLGGQPQHF. The chain carries TRBV3-1 and TRBJ1-5; a possible D gene is TRBD1 (6 bases). Germline-derived CDR1 and CDR2 are LGHDT and YNNKEL (reference sequence). Trimming stripped 4 bases from V and 7 bases from J, with 20 bases between. This CDR3 comprises 16 residues.

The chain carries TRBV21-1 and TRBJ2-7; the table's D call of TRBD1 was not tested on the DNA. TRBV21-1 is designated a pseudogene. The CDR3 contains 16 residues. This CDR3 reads CASSKASGVPSYEQYV. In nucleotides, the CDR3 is TGTGCCAGCAGCAAAGCGTCGGGGGTGCCCTCCTACGAGCAGTACGTC.

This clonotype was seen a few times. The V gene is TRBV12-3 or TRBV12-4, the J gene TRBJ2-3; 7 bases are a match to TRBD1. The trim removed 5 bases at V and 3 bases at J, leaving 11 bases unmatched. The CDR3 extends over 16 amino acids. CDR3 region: CASSPNPGGRTDTQYF. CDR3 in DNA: TGTGCCAGCAGTCCAAACCCAGGGGGTAGGACAGATACGCAGTATTTT.

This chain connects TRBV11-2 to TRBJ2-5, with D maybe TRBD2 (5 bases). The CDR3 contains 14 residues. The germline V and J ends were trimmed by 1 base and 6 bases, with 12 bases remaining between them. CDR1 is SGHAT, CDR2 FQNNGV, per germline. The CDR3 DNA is TGTGCCAGCAGCTTAGGCGCGGGCCGGCAGACCCAGTACTTC. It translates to CASSLGAGRQTQYF.

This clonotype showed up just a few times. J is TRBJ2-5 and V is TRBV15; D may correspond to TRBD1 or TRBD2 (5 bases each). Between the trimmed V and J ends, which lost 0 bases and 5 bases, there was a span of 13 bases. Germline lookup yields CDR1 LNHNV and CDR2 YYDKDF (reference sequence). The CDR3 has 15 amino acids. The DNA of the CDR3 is TGTGCCACCAGCAGAGAAGGGGCGGAGGTGGAGACCCAGTACTTC. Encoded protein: CATSREGAEVETQYF.

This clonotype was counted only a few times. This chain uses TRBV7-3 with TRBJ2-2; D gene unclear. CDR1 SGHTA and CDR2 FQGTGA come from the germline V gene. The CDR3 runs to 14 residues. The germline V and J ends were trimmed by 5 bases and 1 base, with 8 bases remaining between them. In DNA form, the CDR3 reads TGTGCCAGCAGCCAACCCCTGAACACCGGGGAGCTGTTTTTT. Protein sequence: CASSQPLNTGELFF.

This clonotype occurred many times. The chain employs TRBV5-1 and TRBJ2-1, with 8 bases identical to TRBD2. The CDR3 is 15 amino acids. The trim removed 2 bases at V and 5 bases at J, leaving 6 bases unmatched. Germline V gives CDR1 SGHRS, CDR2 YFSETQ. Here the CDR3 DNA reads TGCGCCAGCAGCTTATCCCTAGCGGGTAACAATGAGCAGTTCTTC. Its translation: CASSLSLAGNNEQFF.